The rows below give T cell receptor beta chains drawn from one sample of a study of cytomegalovirus exposure and HLA in healthy donors. TCRdb's table, derived via immunoSEQ multiplex PCR, lists solely in-frame clones and lacks some. The sample records 150,000 or so clones, around 80% being singletons. The material sequenced was PBMCs. Receptor source: a woman aged 40 to 49 in good health and CMV-seronegative. The CDR3 runs from the conserved cysteine through the conserved F or W. D genes are given only for firm matches. A clone size is listed for some rows: how often the clone was seen (once, few, many), or a class if it is expanded.

d_gene: NA
j_gene: TRBJ1-3
v_gene: TRBV28
abundance: NA
CDR3nt: TGTGCCAGCACCCGGACAGTGGGAAACACCATATATTTT
CDR3aa: CASTRTVGNTIYF

d_gene: NA
j_gene: TRBJ2-7
v_gene: TRBV28
abundance: NA
CDR3nt: TGTGCCAGCAGGAGGCAAGACTACGAGCAGTACTTC
CDR3aa: CASRRQDYEQYF

d_gene: NA
j_gene: TRBJ2-7
v_gene: TRBV5-1
abundance: NA
CDR3nt: TGCGCCAGCAGCTTGATGGGAGAACCCTACGAGCAGTACTTC
CDR3aa: CASSLMGEPYEQYF

d_gene: NA
j_gene: TRBJ1-5
v_gene: TRBV7-9
abundance: few
CDR3nt: TGTGCCAGCAGCTGGGGGGAGGGTAATCAGCCCCAGCATTTT
CDR3aa: CASSWGEGNQPQHF

d_gene: NA
j_gene: TRBJ1-5
v_gene: TRBV7-2
abundance: NA
CDR3nt: TGTGCCAGCAGCTTAGTGGGCAGCCGATATAGCAATCAGCCCCAGCATTTT
CDR3aa: CASSLVGSRYSNQPQHF

d_gene: NA
j_gene: TRBJ1-5
v_gene: TRBV18
abundance: NA
CDR3nt: TGTGCCAGCTCACCAACGACAGGATCTAGCAATCAGCCCCAGCATTTT
CDR3aa: CASSPTTGSSNQPQHF

d_gene: NA
j_gene: TRBJ2-2
v_gene: TRBV6-1
abundance: once
CDR3nt: TGTGCCAGCAGAACGACAGGTAGTGGCGGGGAGCTGTTTTTT
CDR3aa: CASRTTGSGGELFF

d_gene: NA
j_gene: TRBJ1-1
v_gene: TRBV7-9
abundance: NA
CDR3nt: TGTGCCAGCAGCTTGCGTAGGAACACTGAAGCTTTCTTT
CDR3aa: CASSLRRNTEAFF

d_gene: TRBD2
j_gene: TRBJ2-5
v_gene: TRBV15
abundance: NA
CDR3nt: TGTGCCACCAGCAGAGTCCCGCTAGCGGGGAGGGAAGAGACCCAGTACTTC
CDR3aa: CATSRVPLAGREETQYF

d_gene: TRBD2
j_gene: TRBJ2-7
v_gene: TRBV6-1
abundance: NA
CDR3nt: TGTGCCAGCATCACGGGGGGGGCCGGGTACGAGCAGTACTTC
CDR3aa: CASITGGAGYEQYF

d_gene: NA
j_gene: TRBJ2-2
v_gene: TRBV2
abundance: once
CDR3nt: TGTGCCAGCAGGGGCGGGGTGAACACCGGGGAGCTGTTTTTT
CDR3aa: CASRGGVNTGELFF

d_gene: NA
j_gene: TRBJ2-1
v_gene: TRBV14
abundance: NA
CDR3nt: TGTGCCAGCAGCCTCACCCTACAGGGCCCACAGTTCTTC
CDR3aa: CASSLTLQGPQFF

d_gene: TRBD1
j_gene: TRBJ2-5
v_gene: TRBV6-1
abundance: NA
CDR3nt: TGTGCCAGCAGTGTCAGGGGGCAAGAGACCCAGTACTTC
CDR3aa: CASSVRGQETQYF

d_gene: TRBD1
j_gene: TRBJ1-5
v_gene: TRBV10-3
abundance: NA
CDR3nt: TGTGCCAGCACCGGGACAGGGAATCAGCCCCAGCATTTT
CDR3aa: CASTGTGNQPQHF

d_gene: NA
j_gene: TRBJ2-7
v_gene: TRBV7-6
abundance: NA
CDR3nt: TGTGCCAGCAGCCCCGCCCCAGGGATATCCTACGAGCAGTACTTC
CDR3aa: CASSPAPGISYEQYF

d_gene: NA
j_gene: TRBJ2-5
v_gene: TRBV5-1
abundance: NA
CDR3nt: TGCGCCAGCAGCTCTCCTGGGGGCATAGGGGAGACCCAGTACTTC
CDR3aa: CASSSPGGIGETQYF

d_gene: TRBD1
j_gene: TRBJ2-4
v_gene: TRBV5-4
abundance: NA
CDR3nt: TGTGCCAGCAGCCTGCCGGGGACAGGGGAAAACATTCAGTACTTC
CDR3aa: CASSLPGTGENIQYF